Listed below are T cell receptor beta chains from one sample, sequenced in a study of blood T cell repertoires in COVID-19. TCRdb's table, derived via immunoSEQ multiplex PCR, lists solely in-frame clones and lacks some. The sample records about 320,000 clones, around nine tenths being singletons. The material sequenced was PBMCs or T cells enriched from blood (not recorded which). These receptors were obtained from a woman between 25 and 40 years old who had recovered from COVID-19. Both conserved end residues are part of each CDR3. A D gene is named only where the DNA matches it firmly. Size is omitted from some rows. Given values are once, few, many or a class for expanded clones.

TRBD1	TRBJ1-1	TRBV7-2	-	CASSLGFGRGPDTEAFF	TGTGCCAGCAGCTTAGGGTTCGGCAGGGGGCCGGACACTGAAGCTTTCTTT
TRBD1	TRBJ1-4	TRBV27	-	CASSKLRGQGTNEKLFF	TGTGCCAGCAGCAAACTCAGGGGGCAGGGAACTAATGAAAAACTGTTTTTT
TRBD1	TRBJ2-2	TRBV7-2	-	CASSLSGRGKTGELFF	TGTGCCAGCAGCTTAAGCGGCAGGGGGAAAACCGGGGAGCTGTTTTTT
-	TRBJ1-4	TRBV3-1/TRBV3-2	-	CASSQDLGRPNEKLFF	TGTGCCAGCAGCCAAGATCTGGGCAGGCCGAATGAAAAACTGTTTTTT
TRBD2	TRBJ2-1	TRBV4-3	-	CASSLGPGLAGVEQFF	TGCGCCAGCAGCCTGGGACCTGGACTAGCGGGAGTAGAGCAGTTCTTC
-	TRBJ1-2	TRBV4-3	-	CASSQGTAGYGYTF	TGCGCCAGCAGCCAAGGAACGGCAGGGTATGGCTACACCTTC
-	TRBJ1-1	TRBV6-5	-	CASSRGSTEAFF	TGTGCCAGCAGTAGAGGGAGCACTGAAGCTTTCTTT
-	TRBJ1-2	TRBV9	-	CASSVDAGRNYGYTF	TGTGCCAGCAGCGTAGATGCAGGCCGAAACTATGGCTACACCTTC
TRBD1	TRBJ2-3	TRBV5-4	-	CASSTGVETDTQYF	TGTGCCAGCAGCACAGGGGTAGAAACAGATACGCAGTATTTT
TRBD1	TRBJ2-3	TRBV5-1	-	CASSPTGTGGFTDTQYF	TGCGCCAGCAGCCCAACCGGGACAGGGGGCTTCACAGATACGCAGTATTTT
-	TRBJ2-7	TRBV4-2	-	CASSQDTTSYEQYF	TGTGCCAGCAGCCAAGATACTACCTCCTACGAGCAGTACTTC
-	TRBJ1-4	TRBV12-3/TRBV12-4	few	CASSMAGTEKLFF	TGTGCCAGCAGCATGGCGGGGACTGAAAAACTGTTTTTT
-	TRBJ1-1	TRBV11-2	-	CASSPLRDPEAFF	TGTGCCAGCAGTCCCTTACGGGATCCTGAAGCTTTCTTT
TRBD1	TRBJ2-5	TRBV3-1/TRBV3-2	-	CASSQFTGEYPYQETQYF	TGTGCCAGCAGCCAATTCACAGGGGAATACCCCTACCAAGAGACCCAGTACTTC
-	TRBJ1-2	TRBV30	once	CAWTPGGGVGGYTF	TGTGCCTGGACCCCGGGTGGAGGGGTGGGTGGCTACACCTTC
TRBD1	TRBJ1-6	TRBV5-1	once	CASSETRGRNSPLHF	TGCGCCAGCAGCGAGACCAGGGGGAGGAATTCACCCCTCCACTTT
-	TRBJ1-6	TRBV30	-	CAWSKLGTEDSPLHF	TGTGCCTGGAGCAAACTGGGTACAGAAGACTCACCCCTCCACTTT
-	TRBJ1-4	TRBV5-5	-	CASSLVSYEKLFF	TGTGCCAGCAGCTTGGTGTCTTATGAAAAACTGTTTTTT
-	TRBJ1-5	TRBV21-1	-	CASSPSLSQSSYSNQPQHF	TGTGCCAGCAGCCCCTCGCTAAGCCAAAGCTCGTATAGCAATCAGCCCCAGCATTTT
TRBD1	TRBJ1-2	TRBV19	-	CASSRDRERSSGYTF	TGTGCCAGTAGTAGGGACAGGGAAAGATCAAGTGGCTACACCTTC
TRBD1	TRBJ1-1	TRBV6-5	few	CASSYRTGDTEAFF	TGTGCCAGCAGTTACAGGACAGGGGACACTGAAGCTTTCTTT
-	TRBJ1-2	TRBV7-2	-	CASSLPRVPRVYGYTF	TGTGCCAGCAGCTTACCCAGGGTCCCACGTGTTTATGGCTACACCTTC
-	TRBJ1-1	TRBV30	-	CAWRGGRESTEAFF	TGTGCCTGGAGGGGTGGACGGGAGAGCACTGAAGCTTTCTTT
TRBD2	TRBJ2-5	TRBV13	-	CASSSGLAETPRGETQYF	TGTGCCAGCAGCTCGGGACTAGCGGAGACCCCTCGAGGAGAGACCCAGTACTTC
-	TRBJ1-4	TRBV11-2	-	CASSLDAGTNEKLFF	TGTGCCAGCAGCTTAGACGCCGGAACTAATGAAAAACTGTTTTTT
TRBD1	TRBJ1-1	TRBV10-2	-	CASTPNRGSTEAFF	TGCGCCAGCACCCCGAACAGGGGGAGCACTGAAGCTTTCTTT
TRBD2	TRBJ2-5	TRBV9	-	CASSVVAGGYQETQYF	TGTGCCAGCAGCGTAGTGGCGGGGGGATACCAAGAGACCCAGTACTTC
TRBD1	TRBJ1-1	TRBV18	few	CASSPLPGGGTEAFF	TGTGCCAGCTCACCCCTCCCAGGGGGAGGCACTGAAGCTTTCTTT
-	TRBJ1-5	TRBV18	-	CASSPRGGAEPQHF	TGTGCCAGCTCACCGAGGGGGGGGGCAGAGCCCCAGCATTTT
TRBD1	TRBJ1-2	TRBV19	few	CATRGGTGQVFYGYTF	TGTGCCACTCGAGGGGGGACGGGACAGGTGTTCTATGGCTACACCTTC
-	TRBJ1-5	TRBV11-2	few	CASGTGFNQPQHF	TGTGCCAGCGGAACAGGGTTCAATCAGCCCCAGCATTTT
-	TRBJ2-5	TRBV4-1	-	CASSQEKYGQYF	TGCGCCAGCAGCCAAGAAAAGTACGGCCAGTACTTC
-	TRBJ2-1	TRBV3-1/TRBV3-2	once	CASSQIGVGGNEQFF	TGTGCCAGCAGCCAAATAGGGGTAGGGGGAAATGAGCAGTTCTTC
-	TRBJ1-1	TRBV7-9	-	CASSLGGGSNTEAFF	TGTGCCAGCAGCTTAGGAGGGGGATCAAACACTGAAGCTTTCTTT
-	TRBJ2-1	TRBV7-2	-	CASSLVAGIVGEQFF	TGTGCCAGCAGCTTAGTGGCGGGGATTGTGGGTGAGCAGTTCTTC